This entry features one T cell receptor beta chain sequence. What it binds is not known. Splitting of each subset's genomic DNA was done evenly across several immunoSEQ plates. The data were produced by immunoSEQ multiplex PCR, yet TCRdb's version contains in-frame clones alone and is incomplete. The repertoire holds around 510,000 clones, with roughly 95% as singletons. These data originate in a study of shared clonotypes between healthy human individuals. Study results and limitations: Several donors held about 4.5% of naive CD4 clonotypes in common. Unshared clonotypes carried lower generation probabilities than those common to all four donors.

J was trimmed by 4 bases and V by 3 bases; bases with no gene match: 6. This CDR3 spans 14 amino acids. Germline-derived CDR1 and CDR2 are SGHRS and YFSETQ. Sequencing was carried out using naive CD4+ T cells sorted from blood. Indicated subset: CD45RA+ positively selected. V gene TRBV5-1 combines with J gene TRBJ1-2; TRBD1 agrees at 7 bases. This sequence originates from a woman younger than 45 in good health. CDR3 DNA sequence: TGCGCCAGCAGCTCCGGGACAGCGATCTATGGCTACACCTTC. Protein product: CASSSGTAIYGYTF.